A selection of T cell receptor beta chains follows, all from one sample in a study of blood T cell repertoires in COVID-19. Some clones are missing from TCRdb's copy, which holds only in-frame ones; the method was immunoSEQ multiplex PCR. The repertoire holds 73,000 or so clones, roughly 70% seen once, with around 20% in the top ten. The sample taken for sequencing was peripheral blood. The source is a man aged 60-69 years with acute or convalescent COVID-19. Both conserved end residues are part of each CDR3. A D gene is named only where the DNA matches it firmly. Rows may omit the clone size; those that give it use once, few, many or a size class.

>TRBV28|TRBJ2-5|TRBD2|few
TGTGCCAGCAGTTTCGGGGGGAGGGCCGGTCAAGAGACCCAGTACTTC
CASSFGGRAGQETQYF
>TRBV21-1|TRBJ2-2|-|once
TGTGCCAGCAGCAAACACCGGGACAGGGGGCTCCGGGGAGCTGTTTTT
CASSKHRDRGLRGAVF
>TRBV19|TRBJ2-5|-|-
TGTGCCAGTAGGGACACAGGGTTCAGGGAGACCCAGTACTTC
CASRDTGFRETQYF
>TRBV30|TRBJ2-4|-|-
TGTGCCTGGGACCAGGGGGGCCAAAACATTCAGTACTTC
CAWDQGGQNIQYF
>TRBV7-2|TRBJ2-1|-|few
TGTGCCAGCAGCTTAGACAGCTCTCCGTACAATGAGCAGTTCTTC
CASSLDSSPYNEQFF
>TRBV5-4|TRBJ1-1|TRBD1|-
TGTGCCAGCAGCTCCCGGGACAGGGAGGACACTGAAGCTTTCTTT
CASSSRDREDTEAFF
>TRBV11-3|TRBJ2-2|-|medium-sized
TGTGCCAGCAGTGGGGAGAGGGGGAAGAACACCGGGGAGCTGTTTTTT
CASSGERGKNTGELFF
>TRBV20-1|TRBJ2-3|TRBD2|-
TGCAGTGCTAGAGGGGGGACTAGCCACTATTTT
CSARGGTSHYF
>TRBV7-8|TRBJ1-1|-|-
TGTGCCAGCAGCTCATTCTGGGGGGGGAGGACTGAAGCTTTCTTT
CASSSFWGGRTEAFF
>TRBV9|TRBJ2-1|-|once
TGTGCCAGCAGCGTAGGCAGGGTAGGTTTGAATGAGCAGTTCTTC
CASSVGRVGLNEQFF
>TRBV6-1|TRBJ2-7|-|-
TGTGCCAGCAGTCTAGGGGCGCGCTACGAGCAGTACTTC
CASSLGARYEQYF
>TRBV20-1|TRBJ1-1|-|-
TGCAGTGCGCAACAGACCCGTGGAGCTTTCTTT
CSAQQTRGAFF
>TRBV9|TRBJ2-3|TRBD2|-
TGTGCCAGCAGCGTAGTAACAGAAGCGGGAGAAGTGTATTTT
CASSVVTEAGEVYF
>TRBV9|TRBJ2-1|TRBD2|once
TGTGCCAGCAGCGCCACTAGCGGGGGTTACAATGAGCAGTTCTTC
CASSATSGGYNEQFF
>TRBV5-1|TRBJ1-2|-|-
TGCGCCAGCTCTTTAGGACAGTATGGCTACACCTTC
CASSLGQYGYTF
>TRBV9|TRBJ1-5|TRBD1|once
TGTGCCAGCAGCGTAGGACAGGGTCAGCCCCAGCATTTT
CASSVGQGQPQHF
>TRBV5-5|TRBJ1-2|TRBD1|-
TGTGCCAGCAGCCATGACAGGGGAGCCTATGGCTACACCTTC
CASSHDRGAYGYTF
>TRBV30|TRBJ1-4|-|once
TGTGCCTGGAGTGAGGGGCTGGTTAATGAAAAACTGTTTTTT
CAWSEGLVNEKLFF
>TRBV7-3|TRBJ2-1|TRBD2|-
TGTGCCAGCAGCTTAAATGCGGGGGACCACAATGAGCAGTTCTTC
CASSLNAGDHNEQFF